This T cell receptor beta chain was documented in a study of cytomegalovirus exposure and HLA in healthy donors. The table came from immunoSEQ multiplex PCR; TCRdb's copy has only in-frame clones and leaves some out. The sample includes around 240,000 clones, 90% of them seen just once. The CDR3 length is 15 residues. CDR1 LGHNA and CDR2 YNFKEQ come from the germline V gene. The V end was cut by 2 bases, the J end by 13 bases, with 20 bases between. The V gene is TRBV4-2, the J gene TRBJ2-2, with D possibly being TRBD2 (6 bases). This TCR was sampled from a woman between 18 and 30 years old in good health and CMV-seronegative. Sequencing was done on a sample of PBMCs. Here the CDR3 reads CASSQRGGVTQGLFF. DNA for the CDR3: TGTGCCAGCAGCCAAAGAGGCGGGGTCACGCAGGGGCTGTTTTTT.